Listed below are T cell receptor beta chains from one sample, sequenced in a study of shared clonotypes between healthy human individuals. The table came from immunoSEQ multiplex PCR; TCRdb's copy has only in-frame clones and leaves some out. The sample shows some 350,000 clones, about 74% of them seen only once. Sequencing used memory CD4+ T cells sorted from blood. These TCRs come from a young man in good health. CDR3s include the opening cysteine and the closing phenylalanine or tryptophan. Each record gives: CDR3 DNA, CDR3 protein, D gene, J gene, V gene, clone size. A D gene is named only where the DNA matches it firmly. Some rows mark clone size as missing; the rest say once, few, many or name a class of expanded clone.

TGTGCCAGCAGGACACCACCCAGGGGAGGGACCCAGTACTTC	CASRTPPRGGTQYF	-	TRBJ2-5	TRBV6-6	-
TGTGCCAGCAGTTTAGGGACAGTCTCTGGGGCCAACGTCCTGACTTTC	CASSLGTVSGANVLTF	TRBD1	TRBJ2-6	TRBV28	-
TGTGCCAGCAGCCAAGAAGGGACAACTGGTACTGAAGCTTTCTTT	CASSQEGTTGTEAFF	-	TRBJ1-1	TRBV4-2	-
TGCGCCAGCAGCCAAGATACTAGCGGGAGTCTGAGGGAGCAGTACTTC	CASSQDTSGSLREQYF	TRBD2	TRBJ2-7	TRBV4-1	-
TGTGCCAGATCCCCGGGAAACACCATATATTTT	CARSPGNTIYF	-	TRBJ1-3	TRBV5-3	few
TGTGCCAGCAGCTTAGGACAGGGGGACACCGGGGAGCTGTTTTTT	CASSLGQGDTGELFF	TRBD1	TRBJ2-2	TRBV11-3	once
TGTGCCAGCAGCCGTAGGACTAGCGGGGGGTACGAGCAGTACTTC	CASSRRTSGGYEQYF	TRBD2	TRBJ2-7	TRBV27	-
TGTGCCAGTAGTATCGGACAGGGGGCCACAGATACGCAGTATTTT	CASSIGQGATDTQYF	TRBD1	TRBJ2-3	TRBV19	-
TGCGCCAGCAGCTTAAACTTAGCGGAGGAGCAGTTCTTC	CASSLNLAEEQFF	-	TRBJ2-1	TRBV5-1	few
TGTGCCAGCAGCCGTTTTGGAGCCACTGAAGCTTTCTTT	CASSRFGATEAFF	-	TRBJ1-1	TRBV7-9	-
TGTGCCAGCCAGCGCATGAGGGGGCTTGAAAAACTGTTTTTT	CASQRMRGLEKLFF	TRBD1	TRBJ1-4	TRBV28	-
TGTGCTAGCAGCTTAGACAGGGATGGAGAGACCCAGTACTTC	CASSLDRDGETQYF	TRBD1	TRBJ2-5	TRBV7-7	-
TGCGCCAGCAGCCAAGATTTAGGGATCTATGGCTACACCTTC	CASSQDLGIYGYTF	-	TRBJ1-2	TRBV4-3	-
TGTGCCAGCAGCCCCGGGACACTCAAGAATGAGCAGTTCTTC	CASSPGTLKNEQFF	-	TRBJ2-1	TRBV5-4	-
TGTGCCAGCAGCCAAGAAAATACAGGGTCGGGTGAGACCCAGTACTTC	CASSQENTGSGETQYF	-	TRBJ2-5	TRBV4-2	-
TGTGCCAGCAGGGAGGGGGCTAGCGGGTACCAAGAGACCCAGTACTTC	CASREGASGYQETQYF	-	TRBJ2-5	TRBV2	-
TGTGCCAGCTCAGGCGACAGGGGGCGGACTGAAGCTTTCTTT	CASSGDRGRTEAFF	TRBD1	TRBJ1-1	TRBV18	few
TGTGCCAGCAGTTTGCACAGGAACACCGGGGAGCTGTTTTTT	CASSLHRNTGELFF	-	TRBJ2-2	TRBV27	few
TGTGCCAGTAGTATCCGGGAGAGCAATCAGCCCCAGCATTTT	CASSIRESNQPQHF	-	TRBJ1-5	TRBV19	-
TGTGCCAGCCAAACGGGCTCTAGCGGGGCCGCCCCGCAGTATTTT	CASQTGSSGAAPQYF	TRBD2	TRBJ2-3	TRBV2	-
TGTGCCAGCAGCTTAGTGTCGGTTGGCGGGAGGGCCATCAATGAGCAGTTCTTC	CASSLVSVGGRAINEQFF	TRBD2	TRBJ2-1	TRBV11-3	once
TGCGCCAGCAGTGAGGGACTAGCGGCCTACAATGAGCAGTTCTTC	CASSEGLAAYNEQFF	TRBD2	TRBJ2-1	TRBV10-1	-
TGCGCCAGCAGCTCTGGGGGACAGGGGTCGGTAGGTGCCTACAATGAGCAGTTCTTC	CASSSGGQGSVGAYNEQFF	TRBD1	TRBJ2-1	TRBV5-1	-
TGTGCCAGCAGCGCGCCGGGAATCAACGTCCTGACTTTC	CASSAPGINVLTF	-	TRBJ2-6	TRBV7-2	few
TGTGCCTGGAGTGTACGGCCCCGAACAGATACGCAGTATTTT	CAWSVRPRTDTQYF	-	TRBJ2-3	TRBV30	-
TGTGCCAGCAGTACCGGGGCAGTGGAGGCCCAGTACTTC	CASSTGAVEAQYF	-	TRBJ2-5	TRBV2	-
TGCGCCAGCAGCCCTTCAGGGACGGGTGAAAAACTGTTTTTT	CASSPSGTGEKLFF	-	TRBJ1-4	TRBV5-1	few
TGCGCCAGCAGCCTAGACCGGGACGCCACTGAAGCTTTCTTT	CASSLDRDATEAFF	-	TRBJ1-1	TRBV4-3	once
TGTGCCAGCAGCCAAGAAAGGGTCACCGGGGAGCTGTTTTTT	CASSQERVTGELFF	-	TRBJ2-2	TRBV14	-
TGCAGCGTTGAAAATCGGAGGGAATCTCAGCCCCAGCATTTT	CSVENRRESQPQHF	-	TRBJ1-5	TRBV29-1	many
TGTGCCAGCAGCGGACTCCGGGACAGGTGGGGGAACACTGAAGCTTTCTTT	CASSGLRDRWGNTEAFF	-	TRBJ1-1	TRBV21-1	-
TGTGCCAGTAGTGCGGGGACAGGGGCCCGGACCCAGTACTTC	CASSAGTGARTQYF	TRBD1	TRBJ2-5	TRBV19	many
TGTGCCAGCAGCCCCCGGGCGGGAGCTAGCACAGATACGCAGTATTTT	CASSPRAGASTDTQYF	TRBD2	TRBJ2-3	TRBV11-2	-
TGTGCCAGCGTCTGGACGGGGGGGCACACCGGGGAGCTGTTTTTT	CASVWTGGHTGELFF	TRBD2	TRBJ2-2	TRBV6-1	-
TGCGCCAGCAGCGTGGGACAGATCATGAACACTGAAGCTTTCTTT	CASSVGQIMNTEAFF	TRBD1	TRBJ1-1	TRBV5-1	-
TGTGCCAGCAGCTTAGCCCAGATATACGATGAGCAGTTCTTC	CASSLAQIYDEQFF	-	TRBJ2-1	TRBV7-9	-
TGTGCCAGCAGTTCTCAGCGGATACGCACCGGGGAGCTGTTTTTT	CASSSQRIRTGELFF	-	TRBJ2-2	TRBV6-6	-
TGTGCCAGCTCACCCCAGGGGAACACTGAAGCTTTCTTT	CASSPQGNTEAFF	-	TRBJ1-1	TRBV18	-
TGTGCCAGCAGCGTAGCTGGGACGGGACAGGGGAAAGATACGCAGTATTTT	CASSVAGTGQGKDTQYF	TRBD1	TRBJ2-3	TRBV9	-
TGTGCCAGCAGCGCCACTAGCGGGGCCCGCACAGATACGCAGTATTTT	CASSATSGARTDTQYF	TRBD2	TRBJ2-3	TRBV11-2	-
TGCGCCAGCAGCGACCCGGGACTCGGCACAGATACGCAGTATTTT	CASSDPGLGTDTQYF	-	TRBJ2-3	TRBV5-1	-
TGTGCCAGCTCACCAGGCAGCAAAAACATTCAGTACTTC	CASSPGSKNIQYF	-	TRBJ2-4	TRBV18	-
TGTGCCAGCAGCCCTCGCCGGACTAGCTGGCACGCGTTCTTC	CASSPRRTSWHAFF	TRBD2	TRBJ2-1	TRBV7-2	-
TGTGCCGCAGGACCTACCACCTACGAGCAGTACTTC	CAAGPTTYEQYF	-	TRBJ2-7	TRBV6-5	-
TGTGCCAGCAGCCAAGTTAGGGGGACCGGGGAGCTGTTTTTT	CASSQVRGTGELFF	-	TRBJ2-2	TRBV14	-
TGTGCCAGCAGCCCCGGGACAAATTCGGAGCAGTACTTC	CASSPGTNSEQYF	-	TRBJ2-7	TRBV7-7	-
TGTGCCAGCAGTTTACAGGGGAGTCAGGCTTTCTTT	CASSLQGSQAFF	-	TRBJ1-1	TRBV28	once
TGTGCCAGCAGCGTAGTGGGGAGGGCTAATGAAAAACTGTTTTTT	CASSVVGRANEKLFF	-	TRBJ1-4	TRBV9	-
TGCGCCAGCAGCCGGGACAGGGGAGAAAAACTGTTTTTT	CASSRDRGEKLFF	TRBD1	TRBJ1-4	TRBV4-1	once
TGTGCCAGCGGGTACGGACAGGGGAATCAGCCCCAGCATTTT	CASGYGQGNQPQHF	TRBD1	TRBJ1-5	TRBV6-1	-
TGTGCCAGCGCCTCGGGGGGTTGGAAAGATACGCAGTATTTT	CASASGGWKDTQYF	TRBD2	TRBJ2-3	TRBV5-6	-
TGTGCCAGCAGCCGAGGACTAGCGGGAGGACTGGGATCGGATGAGCAGTTCTTC	CASSRGLAGGLGSDEQFF	TRBD2	TRBJ2-1	TRBV5-4	-
TGTGCCAGCTTGCCCCCATACGCAGCGAACTCCTACGAGCAGTACTTC	CASLPPYAANSYEQYF	-	TRBJ2-7	TRBV28	-
TGTGCCAGCAGCCATGCCACCGGGGAGCTGTTTTTT	CASSHATGELFF	-	TRBJ2-2	TRBV11-3	-